These T cell receptor beta chains were read from a single sample in a study of blood T cell repertoires in COVID-19. The assay was immunoSEQ multiplex PCR, and TCRdb's table has in-frame clones only and misses some. The sample has approximately 230,000 clones; around four fifths are singletons. The sequencing input was peripheral blood. These receptors were taken from a man older than 75 with acute or convalescent COVID-19. Each CDR3 is given with its conserved first and last residue. D genes are given only for firm matches. The listing skips clone size in some rows; elsewhere it reads once, few, many or a size class.

size: NA
V: TRBV6-5
D: NA
J: TRBJ2-7
DNA: TGTGCCAGCAGCGCACTAGCTAAACTCTCCTACGAGCAGTACTTC
CDR3: CASSALAKLSYEQYF

size: NA
V: TRBV11-2
D: TRBD1
J: TRBJ1-3
DNA: TGTGCCAGCAGCCTACCGGGACAGGGAGTTGGAAACACCATATATTTT
CDR3: CASSLPGQGVGNTIYF

size: NA
V: TRBV25-1
D: TRBD1
J: TRBJ2-7
DNA: TGTGCCAGCACTGGGGACCGGACAGGCCCCGGCGAGCAGTACTTC
CDR3: CASTGDRTGPGEQYF

size: few
V: TRBV5-6
D: TRBD1
J: TRBJ1-2
DNA: TGTGCCAGCAGCTTGCGGGACAGGAGCGGCGGCTACACCTTC
CDR3: CASSLRDRSGGYTF

size: NA
V: TRBV4-1
D: NA
J: TRBJ1-1
DNA: TGCGCCAGCAGCCAAAACGGGAACACTGAAGCTTTCTTT
CDR3: CASSQNGNTEAFF

size: once
V: TRBV27
D: NA
J: TRBJ2-3
DNA: TGTGCCAGCAATGGGCAGGGGACGTTGCAGACAGATACGCAGTATTTT
CDR3: CASNGQGTLQTDTQYF

size: NA
V: TRBV7-9
D: NA
J: TRBJ2-5
DNA: TGTGCCAGCAGCTTAGTATGGTCCCGGGAGACCCAGTACTTC
CDR3: CASSLVWSRETQYF

size: NA
V: TRBV11-2
D: NA
J: TRBJ1-6
DNA: TGTGCCAGCAGCTTCGGCTCCTATAATTCACCCCTCCACTTT
CDR3: CASSFGSYNSPLHF

size: NA
V: TRBV4-1
D: NA
J: TRBJ2-1
DNA: TGCGCCAGCAGCCAATCATTGGCGAGGCAGTACAATGAGCAGTTCTTC
CDR3: CASSQSLARQYNEQFF

size: NA
V: TRBV27
D: NA
J: TRBJ2-5
DNA: TGTGCCAGCAGGGTGGCAGGGGCAGTGGAGACCCAGTACTTC
CDR3: CASRVAGAVETQYF

size: NA
V: TRBV5-1
D: NA
J: TRBJ2-1
DNA: TGCGCCAGCAGCCCCGAAGCGGCAAGCTCCTACAATGAGCAGTTCTTC
CDR3: CASSPEAASSYNEQFF

size: NA
V: TRBV2
D: TRBD2
J: TRBJ2-7
DNA: TGTGCCAGCAGGCGAGCGGGATACTACGAGCAGTACTTC
CDR3: CASRRAGYYEQYF

size: once
V: TRBV5-1
D: TRBD2
J: TRBJ2-5
DNA: TGCGCCAGCAGCTCTGGGACTAGCGGGAGATTAGAGACCCAGTACTTC
CDR3: CASSSGTSGRLETQYF

size: few
V: TRBV7-9
D: NA
J: TRBJ2-7
DNA: TGTGCCAGCAGCTTCTGGACATCTGAGCAGTACTTC
CDR3: CASSFWTSEQYF

size: NA
V: TRBV5-1
D: NA
J: TRBJ1-6
DNA: TGCGCCAGCAGCTTGGGGGGGCAGAATTCACCCCTCCACTTT
CDR3: CASSLGGQNSPLHF

size: NA
V: TRBV15
D: TRBD1
J: TRBJ2-3
DNA: TGTGCCACCAGCAGAGGGACAGGGTTGAGAACAGATACGCAGTATTTT
CDR3: CATSRGTGLRTDTQYF

size: NA
V: TRBV19
D: NA
J: TRBJ1-6
DNA: TGTGCCAGTAGTTCGACTGGCACTAATAATTCACCCCTCCACTTT
CDR3: CASSSTGTNNSPLHF

size: NA
V: TRBV18
D: TRBD2
J: TRBJ2-7
DNA: TGTGCCAGCTCACCCCAGGGACTAGCCTACGAGCAGTACTTC
CDR3: CASSPQGLAYEQYF

size: NA
V: TRBV28
D: TRBD1
J: TRBJ1-4
DNA: TGTGCCAGCAGCTCCCCCGGGGACAGAGCTGAAAAACTGTTTTTT
CDR3: CASSSPGDRAEKLFF

size: NA
V: TRBV28
D: NA
J: TRBJ2-7
DNA: TGTGCCAGCAGTTTAAAACGGACAGCCGAGCAGTACTTC
CDR3: CASSLKRTAEQYF

size: NA
V: TRBV27
D: NA
J: TRBJ1-3
DNA: TGTGCCAGCAGTCCAGTGAGGTTAGGAAACACCATATATTTT
CDR3: CASSPVRLGNTIYF

size: NA
V: TRBV2
D: TRBD2
J: TRBJ2-5
DNA: TGTGCCAGCAGTAGAGCGGGAGTTGAGACCCAGTACTTC
CDR3: CASSRAGVETQYF

size: NA
V: TRBV9
D: TRBD2
J: TRBJ2-3
DNA: TGTGCCAGCAGCGGACGGACTAGCGATACGCAGTATTTT
CDR3: CASSGRTSDTQYF

size: NA
V: TRBV2
D: NA
J: TRBJ2-7
DNA: TGTGCCAGCAGTGGGGCCAAGGTAAACCTCTACGAGCAGTACTTC
CDR3: CASSGAKVNLYEQYF

size: once
V: TRBV28
D: TRBD1
J: TRBJ2-7
DNA: TGTGCCAGCAGAGAGGACAGGTTCGTATCGGTCGAGCAGTACTTC
CDR3: CASREDRFVSVEQYF

size: NA
V: TRBV30
D: TRBD2
J: TRBJ2-1
DNA: TGTGCCTGGAGCCTAGCGGGGGGGCAGTTCTTC
CDR3: CAWSLAGGQFF

size: NA
V: TRBV5-1
D: TRBD2
J: TRBJ2-1
DNA: TGCGCCAGCAGCACACCGGGCTCGTACGGGGGGAATGAGCAGTTCTTC
CDR3: CASSTPGSYGGNEQFF

size: NA
V: TRBV6-4
D: TRBD1
J: TRBJ1-2
DNA: TGTGCCAGCAGCGGGACAGGACTCTATGGCTACACCTTC
CDR3: CASSGTGLYGYTF

size: NA
V: TRBV6-5
D: TRBD2
J: TRBJ2-1
DNA: TGTGCCAGCAGTTCCTGGACTAGCGGGGCTGGGAATGAGCAGTTCTTC
CDR3: CASSSWTSGAGNEQFF